This TCR beta chain comes out of a study of blood T cell repertoires in COVID-19. This CDR3 spans 11 amino acids. Germline V gene lookup returns CDR1 WSHSY and CDR2 SAAADI. Trimming cost V 8 bases and J 7 bases, with 11 bases left between them. Sequencing was performed with immunoSEQ multiplex PCR; in TCRdb, only in-frame clones are kept and a portion is missing. The sample contains more than 110,000 clones, approximately 90% of which appear only once. The table lists this clone with a count of one. The origin of this receptor is a woman aged 40 to 50 with acute or convalescent COVID-19. The rearrangement links TRBV10-2 to TRBJ1-1; possible D gene TRBD1, 5 bases. The sample taken for sequencing was peripheral blood. For the CDR3, the DNA is TGCGCCAGCTCTTCGGGGGGTGAAGCTTTCTTT. Amino acid sequence: CASSSGGEAFF.